The 6 T cell receptor beta chains below all came from one sample that was sequenced in a study of neoadjuvant anti-PD-1 for oral cavity cancer. Method: immunoSEQ multiplex PCR; TCRdb's copy keeps in-frame clones and lacks some. The table includes about 79,000 clones, 83% detected once. Specimen: PBMCs, collected before nivolumab (anti-PD-1) treatment. These receptor sequences come from a person aged 35 to 85 with oral cavity squamous cell carcinoma.

The chain recombines TRBV2 with TRBJ2-2, with D unresolved. V was trimmed by 7 bases and J by 5 bases, leaving 17 bases between them. CDR1 and CDR2 (germline): SNHLY, FYNNEI. CDR3 length: 15 residues. As DNA, the CDR3 is TGTGCCAGCAAGGCAGCCTCCCAGCGAACCGGGGAGCTGTTTTTT. This codes for CASKAASQRTGELFF.

V usage is TRBV10-3 and J usage is TRBJ2-3, with D perhaps TRBD2 (6 bases). This CDR3 has 15 residues. Trimming shortened V by 3 bases and J by 1 base, and 11 bases separated the two germline ends. Germline values: CDR1 ENHRY, CDR2 SYGVKD. The CDR3 DNA reads TGTGCCATCAGTGAAGGAACGGGGGGCACAGATACGCAGTATTTT. Translated: CAISEGTGGTDTQYF.

This clone was observed a few times. The J gene is TRBJ2-7, the V gene TRBV28; 9 bases match TRBD2. Germline loops: CDR1 MDHEN, CDR2 SYDVKM. The CDR3 sequence is 14 residues long. The V gene end was trimmed by 6 bases and the J gene end by 5 bases; junction bases not matched to a gene: 8. The CDR3: CASRAAGGLNEQYF. Here the CDR3 DNA reads TGTGCCAGCAGAGCAGCGGGAGGTTTGAACGAGCAGTACTTC.

In this sample, this clone turned up a few times. The sample carries other DNA sequences with the same CDR3. V is TRBV2 and J is TRBJ1-2; D is ambiguous. Germline assignment: CDR1 SNHLY and CDR2 FYNNEI. The CDR3 is 12 amino acids. The ends were cut back, 2 bases at V and 4 bases at J, with 5 bases in the middle. The CDR3 sequence is CASSERAYGYTF. The DNA of the CDR3 is TGTGCCAGCAGTGAACGCGCCTATGGCTACACCTTC.

Points on this clone: The same CDR3 is also encoded by other DNA sequences in this sample. The CDR3 region has the DNA TGTGCCAGTAGTAGGGCATTATCCTACGAGCAGTACTTC. Protein: CASSRALSYEQYF. V and J are TRBV19 and TRBJ2-7; D not certain. V lost 4 bases, J lost 1 base, and 8 bases lay in between. Germline assignment: CDR1 LNHDA and CDR2 SQIVND (reference sequence). This CDR3 has 13 amino acids.

CDR3 amino acids: CASSRLSGSSYEQYF. The DNA of the CDR3 is TGTGCCAGCAGCCGTCTTAGCGGATCCTCCTACGAGCAGTACTTC. The gene calls are TRBV11-2 and TRBJ2-7, with D tentatively TRBD2 (6 bases). V was cut by 5 bases and J by 0 bases, with 14 bases left in between. Germline V CDR1 and CDR2: SGHAT, FQNNGV. The CDR3 is 15 residues long.